This T cell receptor (beta chain) was identified during a study of OX40 agonist ivuxolimab in advanced cancers. On the study more broadly: Those enrolled were approximately 87% male, with a mean age of about 66 years and ages from about 20 to 80. Partial responses were achieved by three patients, of whom one had hepatocellular carcinoma and two had cutaneous melanoma.

V lost 5 bases to trimming and J lost 3 bases, with 5 bases between them. The germline CDR1 and CDR2 sequences are MDHEN and SYDVKM. The CDR3 has 12 amino acids. Clones were read by immunoSEQ multiplex PCR, and TCRdb kept only the in-frame ones, dropping some. The sample includes around 60,000 clones, 90% to 95% of them seen just once. As for this clone: Its cognate antigen is unknown.

Whole-study results and caveats: Expanded clones tended on average to be more numerous among CD8+ T cells than CD4+. Relatively little clonal expansion, among the lowest observed, appeared in partial responders at 0.1-3.0 mg/kg.

The rearrangement joins TRBV28 to TRBJ2-1; TRBD1 is a possible D gene (5 bases). Material: CD4+ or CD8+ T cells sorted from blood, obtained in a trial of the OX40 agonist ivuxolimab. The TCR originated in an adult with an advanced solid tumor such as melanoma, head and neck, liver or kidney cancer. CDR3 sequence reads: CASSTGYNEQFF. DNA of the CDR3: TGTGCCAGCAGTACAGGCTACAATGAGCAGTTCTTC.